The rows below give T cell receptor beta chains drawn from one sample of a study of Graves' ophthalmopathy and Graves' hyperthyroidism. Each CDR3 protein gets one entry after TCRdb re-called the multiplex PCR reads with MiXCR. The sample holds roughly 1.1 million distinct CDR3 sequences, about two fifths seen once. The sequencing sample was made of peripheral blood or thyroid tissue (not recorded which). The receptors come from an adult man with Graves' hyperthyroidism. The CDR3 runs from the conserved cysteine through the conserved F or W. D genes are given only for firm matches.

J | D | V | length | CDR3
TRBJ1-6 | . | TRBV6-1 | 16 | CASSVSRGRVNSPLHF
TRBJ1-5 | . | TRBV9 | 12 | CASSEANQPRHF
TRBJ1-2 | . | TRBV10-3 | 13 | CAISGHRSYGYTF
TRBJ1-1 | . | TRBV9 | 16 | CASSVDPGRGVTEAFF
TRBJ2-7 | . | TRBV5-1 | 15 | CASSSSGTSAYEQYF
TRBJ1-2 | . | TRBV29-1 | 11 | CSVVLGDGYTF
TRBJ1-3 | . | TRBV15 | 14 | CATSRSGGANTIYF
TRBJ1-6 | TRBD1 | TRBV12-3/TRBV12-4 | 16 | CASSWDRESYNSPLHF
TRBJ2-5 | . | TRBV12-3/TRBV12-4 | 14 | CASNLSGIQGTQYF
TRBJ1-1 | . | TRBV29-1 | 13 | CSVEDYTDTEAFF
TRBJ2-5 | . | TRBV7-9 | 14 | CASSSDLGQETQYF
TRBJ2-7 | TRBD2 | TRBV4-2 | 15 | CASSQDVAGDYEQYF
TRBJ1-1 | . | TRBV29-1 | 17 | CSVSRLRASGLGTEAFF
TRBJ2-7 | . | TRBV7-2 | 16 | CASSLVVGQVSYEQYF
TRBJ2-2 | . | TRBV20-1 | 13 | CSAVDRNTGELFF
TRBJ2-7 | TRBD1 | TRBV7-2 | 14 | CASRRQGARGEQYF
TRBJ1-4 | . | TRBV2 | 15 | CASTEGRGFYEKLFF
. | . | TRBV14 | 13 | CASSTLQAGEQFF
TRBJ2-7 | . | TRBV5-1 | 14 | CASSFGRMSSEQYF
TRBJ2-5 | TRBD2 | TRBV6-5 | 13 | CASSHLAEETQYF
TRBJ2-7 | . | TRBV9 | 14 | CASSVEADRSEQYF
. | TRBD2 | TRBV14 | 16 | CASSHLAGVGTDTQYF
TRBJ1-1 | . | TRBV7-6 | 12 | CASSSSMGEAFF
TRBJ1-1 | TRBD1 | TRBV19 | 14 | CASSMRDSRTEAFF
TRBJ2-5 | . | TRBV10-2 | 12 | CATSAGRETQYF
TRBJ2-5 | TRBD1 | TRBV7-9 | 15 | CASSLGTGIQETQYF